Included here is one T cell receptor beta chain sequence, with context. As yet, its antigen is unknown. Germline V lookup: CDR1 LNHDA, CDR2 SQIVND (reference sequence). Trimming removed 1 base at V and 4 bases at J, with 7 bases between. CDR3 size: 13 residues. Primers included in the PCR were 60 Vbeta and 13 Jbeta primers. Here immunoSEQ multiplex PCR was the method, and the copy in TCRdb shows in-frame clones only, minus some. The sample contains 150,000 to 200,000 clones, roughly 77% of which appear only once. This sample is drawn from a study of cytomegalovirus exposure and HLA in healthy donors. Study-level information: Roughly 85 million unique TCRs from HLA-typed donors made up an early data release. The Caucasian-associated ancestry cluster contained 65% to 85% of the roughly 390 genotyped donors. Findings and caveats of the study: CMV antigen specificity was confirmed in vitro for a few CMV-associated chains. Rare TCR sequences dominated, though some public TCRs recurred in many donors.

The chain recombines TRBV19 with TRBJ1-2; no reliable D call. The sequenced material came from PBMCs. The sequence came from a male donor in good health and CMV-seronegative. The CDR3 DNA follows: TGTGCCAGTAGTATAGGGTCGGTCTATGGCTACACCTTC. Translation: CASSIGSVYGYTF.